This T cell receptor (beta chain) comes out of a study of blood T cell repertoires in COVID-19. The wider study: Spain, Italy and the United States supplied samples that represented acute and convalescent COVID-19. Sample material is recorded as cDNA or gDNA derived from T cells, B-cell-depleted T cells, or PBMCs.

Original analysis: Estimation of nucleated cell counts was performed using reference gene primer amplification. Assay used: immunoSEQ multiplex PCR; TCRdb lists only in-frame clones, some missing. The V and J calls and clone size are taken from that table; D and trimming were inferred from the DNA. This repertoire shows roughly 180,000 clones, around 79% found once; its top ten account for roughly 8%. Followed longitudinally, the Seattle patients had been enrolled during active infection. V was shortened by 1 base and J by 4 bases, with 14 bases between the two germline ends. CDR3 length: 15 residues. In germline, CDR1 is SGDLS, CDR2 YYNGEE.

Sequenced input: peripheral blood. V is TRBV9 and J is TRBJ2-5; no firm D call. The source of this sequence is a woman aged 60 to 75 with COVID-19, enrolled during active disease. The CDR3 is CASSVSPYIRETQYF. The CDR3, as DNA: TGTGCCAGCAGCGTATCCCCTTACATCAGAGAGACCCAGTACTTC.